This T cell receptor (beta chain) was sequenced for a study of blood T cell repertoires in COVID-19 (dated by TCRdb to 2020 to 2021). Study-level background: The collaborator samples originated in the United States, Italy and Spain and spanned the acute and convalescent phases of COVID-19. The prospective study material was composed of cDNA or gDNA derived from T cells, B-cell-depleted T cells, or PBMCs. Deeply sampled blood TCRbeta repertoires from subjects exposed to, actively infected with, or recovered from COVID-19 were included in the dataset. The repertoires were released in a freely available public database intended as a resource for research on the immune response to SARS-CoV-2. Samples were obtained from the ongoing ImmuneRACE study (first 160 participants) and from 1,200 or so subjects provided by 6 global collaborators. A de-identified subject ID, COVID-19 status, age in years and sex were almost always included in the sample metadata. Where HLA class I and class II types were available, the types were taken from metadata supplied by the sample provider, not from assay-based typing. Study-wide conclusions, independent of this receptor: The quantity of clinical and demographic metadata differed by source and by participant and was supplied without curation.

Each collaborating institution followed its own protocols to collect whole blood in K2EDTA tubes. Collaborator samples were shipped for TCRbeta analysis as frozen whole blood, isolated PBMCs, or DNA extracted from either sample type. From the germline V gene (reference sequence), CDR1 is MNHEY and CDR2 is SMNVEV. Cut back by 7 bases and 2 bases, the V and J ends lie 17 bases apart. Inclusive of the bounding cysteine and phenylalanine, the CDR3 is 15 residues long. Just the 45-base CDR3 DNA is kept, in frame starting at base 1. A remark on this clone: Its specific antigen is unknown. Per-base qualities were not stored, and no clone one base away is much larger.

TCRbeta CDR3 regions were amplified from genomic DNA using the immunoSEQ Assay, a bias-controlled multiplex PCR. Per the original workflow: The number of nucleated cells in each sample was estimated by amplification of reference gene primers within the assay. Sequence reads were collapsed and filtered to measure the absolute abundance of every unique TCRbeta CDR3 rearrangement. For each sample, productive Simpson clonality was calculated as the square root of Simpson's diversity index across productive rearrangements. The table comes from immuneACCESS by way of TCRdb, which keeps in-frame sequences with V and J called. Part of the clones is missing from these tables; in studies checked, under half for an unresolved V gene and the rest for unknown reasons. V and J calls and clone size are those listed in that table; D and trimming were worked out from the DNA. Across this sample there are 100,000 to 150,000 clones, with about 80% seen only once. 20% to 25% of the sample rests with the top ten.

Specimen: peripheral blood. The chain links TRBV27 with TRBJ1-1; D gene: possibly TRBD1, on 5 matching bases. This sequence originates from a human donor in a cohort sampled during active COVID-19. CDR3 reads: CASTRGEGRNTEAFF. The DNA sequence is as follows: TGTGCCAGCACCCGAGGGGAGGGCAGAAACACTGAAGCTTTCTTT.